This T cell receptor (beta chain) emerged from a study of a mutant IDH1 vaccine in newly diagnosed glioma. Study outcomes and limitations: Top-clonotype changes in peripheral T cells seemed unrelated to pseudoprogression.

Repertoires were generated with immunoSEQ multiplex PCR, while TCRdb's copy carries only in-frame clones and drops some. The table lists 77,000 or so clones, roughly 77% of them singletons. Time point in this sample: week 47, end of study. Alongside topical imiquimod, each dose of vaccine comprised 300 ug of mutant IDH1 20-mer peptide. Note on this clone: Its antigen is as yet unknown.

CDR3 length: 17 residues. CDR1 is MRHNA, CDR2 SNTAGT, per germline. The V segment lost 7 bases and the J segment 1 base; nucleotides outside the gene matches: 10. This chain links TRBV6-4 with TRBJ2-2; 9 positions match TRBD2. This receptor was identified in a man aged 35-49 years with glioma. This specimen consisted of PBMCs, obtained from a glioma patient whose treatment included an IDH1 peptide vaccine. The CDR3 DNA reads as TGTGCCAGCACCGAACGGGCTAGCGGGGTGAACACCGGGGAGCTGTTTTTT. It yields the protein CASTERASGVNTGELFF.